The 19 T cell receptor beta chains below all came from one sample that was sequenced in a study of tumor-infiltrating lymphocytes in primary liver carcinoma. Using a constant-region primer together with ProtoScript II reverse transcriptase, TCR beta cDNA was made from 450 to 600 ng of total RNA. Generation of the TCR beta libraries relied on three nested multiplex PCR rounds using slightly modified ARM-PCR. With TRBV1-TRBV30 forward primers and a C-beta reverse primer, the first two PCR rounds were run for around 11 cycles each. TCRdb processed the multiplex PCR reads anew with MiXCR; each CDR3 protein has one entry. The profile covers hundreds of thousands of distinct CDR3 sequences, with approximately 54% appearing a single time and about 18% taken by the ten largest. The blood RNA (from unsorted whole blood) was obtained, and germline DNA was also extracted. Material: peripheral blood. The receptors stem from a woman younger than 45 with primary liver carcinoma and hepatitis B virus infection.

Worth noting for this clonotype: This sequence may be a read error, since a much larger clone differs from it by one base. This chain uses TRBV4-1 with TRBJ1-2; no reliable D call. Germline V gene lookup returns CDR1 MGHRA and CDR2 YSYEKL. CDR3 length: 16 residues. The CDR3 sequence is CASNQDLGLANYGYTF. The CDR3 nucleotides are TGCGCCAGCAACCAAGATCTAGGGCTTGCTAACTATGGCTACACCTTC.

With respect to this clonotype: Since no conserved phenylalanine or tryptophan closes the CDR3, a read error is the likely cause. V and J are TRBV11-2 and TRBJ1-1; a weak D match, TRBD1 (5 bases). Trimming removed 3 bases at V and 4 bases at J, with 9 bases between. CDR1 and CDR2 from the germline V gene are SGHAT and FQNNGV. CDR3 length: 13 residues. CDR3 region: CASSLGEGTEAFL. The CDR3, as DNA: TGTGCCAGCAGCTTGGGGGAGGGCACTGAAGCTTTCCTC.

The chain is built from TRBV30 and TRBJ1-5; a weak D match, TRBD1 (6 bases). CDR3 length: 13 residues. Trimming pared 5 bases from V and 5 bases from J, leaving 13 bases between. Germline V gene sequence: CDR1 GTSNPN, CDR2 SVGIG (reference sequence). The CDR3 is CAWAQGRDQPQHF. As DNA, the CDR3 is TGTGCCTGGGCCCAGGGGCGGGATCAGCCCCAGCATTTT.

In this sample, this clonotype turned up once. The chain combines TRBV7-9 with TRBJ2-1; the match to TRBD2 covers 11 bases. CDR1 and CDR2 from the germline V gene are SEHNR and FQNEAQ (reference sequence). V was pared by 5 bases and J by 7 bases, with 10 bases of the junction left unmatched. CDR3 length: 16 residues. The CDR3 coding sequence is TGTGCCAGCAGCCTTACTAGCGGGAGAACGGGAAATGAGCAGTTCTTC. It specifies CASSLTSGRTGNEQFF.

As regards this clonotype: A read error is possible here, since a much larger clone lies one base away. The rearrangement uses TRBV6-2 or TRBV6-3 and TRBJ2-2; a possible D gene is TRBD1 (5 bases). This CDR3 contains 13 residues. Germline CDR1 reads MNHEY; CDR2 reads SVGEGT. The CDR3 is CAGSRLGAPELFF. In DNA, the CDR3 is TGTGCCGGCAGCAGACTTGGGGCGCCGGAGCTGTTTTTT.

This clonotype appeared a single time. A read error is likely, as this CDR3 ends without the conserved phenylalanine or tryptophan. The genes are TRBV11-2 and TRBJ2-7; 8 nucleotides line up with TRBD1. J was trimmed by 5 bases and V by 6 bases; bases with no gene match: 15. The germline V gene encodes CDR1 SGHAT and CDR2 FQNNGV. CDR3 length: 16 residues. The CDR3 sequence: CASSRLGQGVIHEQYL. The CDR3 nucleotides read TGTGCCAGCAGTCGCCTCGGACAGGGTGTGATTCACGAGCAGTACTTA.

This clonotype appeared a few times. The chain employs TRBV5-1 and TRBJ2-1; D gene ambiguous. Germline assignment: CDR1 SGHRS and CDR2 YFSETQ. The CDR3 has 11 residues. With 0 bases removed from V and 8 bases from J, the gap between germline ends came to 3 bases. Written as DNA, the CDR3 is TGCGCCAGCAGCTTGGAAGATGAGCAGTTCTTC. Translating it yields CASSLEDEQFF.

CDR3 sequence (DNA): TGTGCCAGCAATACTGACAGGCCCTACAATGAGCAGTTCTTC. Translating it yields CASNTDRPYNEQFF. The chain links TRBV6-1 to TRBJ2-1, with D possibly matching TRBD1 (6 bases). Germline-derived CDR1 and CDR2 are MNHNS and SASEGT. Trimming cost V 7 bases and J 2 bases, with 12 bases left between them. The CDR3 is 14 residues long.

Concerning this clonotype: A much larger clone lies one base from this, so it may be a read error. This chain uses TRBV29-1 with TRBJ2-2; D is ambiguous. This CDR3 spans 15 amino acids. V lost 5 bases and J lost 0, with 13 bases in between. CDR1 and CDR2 from the germline V gene are SQVTM and ANQGSEA. The CDR3 bases are TGCAGCGTTATATTAGTGGTTGCGAACACCGGGGAGCTGTTTTTT. It codes for CSVILVVANTGELFF.

The V call is TRBV29-1, the J call TRBJ2-3; possibly TRBD1 for D (5 bases). This CDR3 has 15 residues. Germline CDR1 SQVTM, CDR2 ANQGSEA. With 5 bases removed from V and 0 bases from J, the gap between germline ends came to 15 bases. The CDR3 DNA reads TGCAGCGTTACCCCGAAGGGGCTGAGCACAGATACGCAGTATTTT. This translates into CSVTPKGLSTDTQYF.

With respect to this clonotype: This may come from a read error, since a much larger clone is one base off. This chain uses TRBV6-2 or TRBV6-3 with TRBJ2-1, with D possibly matching TRBD2 (6 bases). Germline CDR1 MNHEY, CDR2 SVGEGT. The CDR3 spans 15 residues. V lost 6 bases and J lost 8, with 20 bases in between. CDR3 protein: CASSSLGGISHEQFF. The CDR3 region has the DNA TGTGCCAGCAGCAGCCTTGGCGGGATTAGCCATGAGCAGTTCTTC.

This clonotype has a handful of counts. The rearrangement links TRBV6-2 or TRBV6-3 to TRBJ1-4, with a weak D call TRBD1 (6 bases). This CDR3 has 12 amino acids. The V end lost 8 bases, the J end lost 7 bases, and 11 bases lay between the germline ends. CDR1 and CDR2 from the germline V gene are MNHEY and SVGEGT. The CDR3 coding sequence is TGTGCCAGCGCCGGGACACTTGAAAAACTGTTTTTT. This translates into CASAGTLEKLFF.

A word on this clonotype: This clone may be a read error of a much larger clone one base away. The gene calls are TRBV6-6 and TRBJ2-7, with a tentative D call TRBD2 (5 bases). Germline V gene lookup returns CDR1 MNHNY and CDR2 SVGAGI (reference sequence). This CDR3 comprises 13 residues. The DNA of the CDR3 is TGTGCCAGCAACCCAACGGGAAAATACGGGCAGTACTTC. This codes for CASNPTGKYGQYF.

Regarding this clonotype: A much larger clone sits a single nucleotide away, making a read error possible. This sequence joins TRBV6-1 and TRBJ2-5, with a tentative D call TRBD1 (5 bases). Germline V lookup: CDR1 MNHNS, CDR2 SASEGT. The CDR3 totals 14 residues. Trimming removed 7 bases at V and 4 bases at J, with 16 bases between. This CDR3 reads CASTVTRGLETQYF. In DNA form, the CDR3 reads TGTGCCAGCACCGTAACAAGGGGCCTAGAGACCCAGTACTTC.

The genes are TRBV6-6 and TRBJ1-4; no clear D gene. Trimming left V 6 bases short and J 5 bases short, with 10 bases between. Germline V gene sequence: CDR1 MNHNY, CDR2 SVGAGI (reference sequence). The CDR3 contains 13 residues. The CDR3 loop is CASRLGVNEKLFF. CDR3 bases: TGTGCCAGCAGACTTGGGGTAAATGAAAAACTGTTTTTT.

A word on this clonotype: It may be a read error: a sequence one base away is much more abundant. The gene calls are TRBV6-1 and TRBJ2-5; 11 nucleotides align to TRBD2. This CDR3 is built from 14 residues. CDR1 is MNHNS, CDR2 SASEGT, per germline. The J segment lost 6 bases and the V segment lost 4 bases, leaving 4 bases of the junction unmatched. The DNA of the CDR3 is TGTGCCAGCAGTGTGAGACTAGCGGGAAAGACCCAGTACTTC. This gives the protein CASSVRLAGKTQYF.

Worth noting for this clonotype: The conserved final phenylalanine or tryptophan is absent from the CDR3, which likely points to a read error. The CDR3 loop reads CASSTRYEAFY. DNA of the CDR3: TGTGCGAGCAGTACCCGGTATGAAGCTTTCTAT. The chain joins TRBV6-6 to TRBJ1-1; unclear D gene. The CDR3 extends over 11 amino acids. Germline V gene sequence: CDR1 MNHNY, CDR2 SVGAGI (reference sequence).

A note on this clonotype: At one end the junction does not follow the germline gene, possibly because of a read error. The chain links TRBV11-3 to TRBJ2-1; possible D gene TRBD2, 6 bases. The germline V gene has CDR1 SGHNT and CDR2 YENEEA. The CDR3 is made up of 15 amino acids. The CDR3 loop reads CASSLGRRAYNKQFF. The CDR3 DNA reads as TGTGCCAGCAGCTTAGGCAGGAGGGCTTACAATAAGCAGTTCTTC.

As concerns this clonotype: No conserved phenylalanine or tryptophan ends this CDR3, so it is likely a read error. The rearrangement uses TRBV20-1 and TRBJ2-4, with D possibly being TRBD1 or TRBD2 (6 bases each). Trimming pared 8 bases from V and 2 bases from J, leaving 16 bases between. The V gene's germline CDR1 is DFQATT and CDR2 SNEGSKA (reference sequence). The length of the CDR3 is 14 residues. The CDR3 DNA reads TGCAGTCCGAGGGGGGATAAGACCAAAAACATTCAGTACCTC. Its protein product is CSPRGDKTKNIQYL.